This TCR beta chain came from a study of blood T cell repertoires in COVID-19. Study overall: The origin of the acute and convalescent COVID-19 samples was the United States, Italy and Spain.

The V end lost 0 bases, the J end lost 10 bases, and 13 bases lay between the germline ends. There are 15 residues in the CDR3. Germline values: CDR1 MNHEY, CDR2 SMNVEV (reference sequence). The Seattle patients joined while their infection was active and were tracked longitudinally afterward. Repertoires were generated with immunoSEQ multiplex PCR, while TCRdb's copy carries only in-frame clones and drops some. The sample records fewer than 250,000 clones, about nine tenths being singletons. The material sequenced was peripheral blood. The sequence came from a man aged 25-45 years with COVID-19, enrolled during active disease. This chain links TRBV27 with TRBJ1-6, with D tentatively TRBD1 (5 bases). The CDR3: CASSLSGGVWSPLHF. The CDR3 DNA follows: TGTGCCAGCAGTTTATCGGGAGGGGTATGGTCACCCCTCCACTTT.